A selection of T cell receptor beta chains follows, all from one sample in a study of regulatory T cells in long-lasting Graves disease. TCRdb reprocessed the multiplex PCR reads via MiXCR and lists one record per CDR3 protein. The sample comprises roughly 420,000 distinct CDR3 sequences, roughly 15% of which are singletons, and over 20% rests with the top ten. The sequences come from peripheral blood mononuclear cells (PBMCs), collected at new diagnosis, from a patient treated with antithyroid drugs. The receptors were gathered from a female donor with Graves disease. Each CDR3 is given with its conserved first and last residue. Fields, in order: J gene, V gene, clone size, CDR3 length, CDR3 protein. Rows give clone size only sometimes, using once, few, many, or a class for an expanded clone.

TRBJ1-5,TRBV28,.,13,CASRPTGGLPQHF
TRBJ2-5,TRBV29-1,few,12,CSVEGSQETQYF
TRBJ2-7,TRBV12-3/TRBV12-4,.,14,CASSTGPDLYEQYF
TRBJ1-1,TRBV6-1,many,14,CASSEDAGTTEAFF
TRBJ1-4,TRBV7-2,.,14,CASSFIATNEKLFF
TRBJ2-3,TRBV12-3/TRBV12-4,many,15,CASSPPLYGADTQYF
TRBJ2-2,TRBV29-1,many,14,CSVGEGANTGELFF
TRBJ2-1,TRBV11-2,many,17,CASSLRTFGSSYNEQFF
TRBJ2-4,TRBV12-5,many,19,CASGLRRLGRGQGDDIQYF
TRBJ2-2,TRBV6-4,few,16,CASSPVEREDTGELFF
TRBJ1-2,TRBV27,once,13,CASSGRINYGYTF
.,TRBV29-1,.,14,CSVEQGGGPGTQYF
TRBJ1-6,TRBV27,many,13,CASRDSQNSPLHF
TRBJ1-6,TRBV3-1,few,11,CASSHGGPLHF
TRBJ1-2,TRBV5-4,many,14,CASSSGQGLYGYTF
TRBJ1-1,TRBV15,many,16,CATSRGAEARRTEAFF
TRBJ2-3,TRBV20-1,many,17,CSAPNPSAGGITDTQYF
TRBJ1-2,TRBV12-3/TRBV12-4,many,13,CASSSSGFNGYTF
TRBJ1-1,TRBV27,few,16,CASSEAGGNGGTEAFF
TRBJ1-4,TRBV6-4,few,13,CASSVDVNEKLFF
TRBJ2-1,TRBV27,many,14,CASSVVGNWNEQFF
TRBJ2-6,TRBV2,many,16,CASRQGTSSGANVLTF
TRBJ2-3,TRBV12-3/TRBV12-4,many,12,CASRRTEPTQYF
TRBJ2-6,TRBV20-1,.,13,CSAGQTGANVLTF
TRBJ1-5,TRBV19,many,17,CASRGGQFDRGNQPQHF
TRBJ2-4,TRBV28,many,17,CASTSWTGGTSENIQYF
TRBJ1-1,TRBV6-1,many,17,CASSRPWTGEMNTEAFF
TRBJ2-7,TRBV11-3,many,15,CASSRDREGLYEQYF
TRBJ2-1,TRBV9,many,15,CASSVEGARYNEQFF
TRBJ2-1,TRBV29-1,.,15,CSVSGRAKSYNEQFF
TRBJ1-5,TRBV12-3/TRBV12-4,many,14,CASSQTNSNQPQHF
TRBJ2-3,TRBV5-1,.,14,CASSGTSGGDTQYF
TRBJ1-2,TRBV2,few,14,CASSGQTEAYGYTF
TRBJ1-2,TRBV5-6,few,13,CASSSTGSRGYTF
TRBJ2-1,TRBV3-1,many,14,CASSHGVQYNEQFF
TRBJ1-5,TRBV12-3/TRBV12-4,many,14,CATNLGGLGQPQHF
TRBJ2-7,TRBV28,many,12,CASSFSEGRQYF
TRBJ2-5,TRBV2,many,14,CASSGTGTQETQYF
TRBJ2-3,TRBV12-3/TRBV12-4,.,16,CASSLVTGGATDTQYF
TRBJ1-4,TRBV6-2/TRBV6-3,few,16,CASSGFLGGTNEKLFF
TRBJ2-6,TRBV27,many,14,CASRGTGIANVLTF
TRBJ2-7,TRBV6-5,many,14,CASSYPGTINEQYF
TRBJ2-2,TRBV5-1,few,16,CASSFERGANTGELFF
TRBJ1-2,TRBV6-4,many,16,CASSQTYKDRGKGYTF
TRBJ1-2,TRBV20-1,.,13,CSAIAGAGVGYTF
TRBJ2-2,TRBV20-1,many,15,CSASPLRQGTGELFF
TRBJ1-6,TRBV12-3/TRBV12-4,many,14,CASSAGTGLTPLHF
TRBJ2-5,TRBV11-2,many,16,CASRQTGLWYQETQYF